This TCR beta chain is from a study of T cell repertoires in aging, cancer and after chemotherapy. Turning to the study itself: Donors were grouped into six age bands spanning 30 or younger through 70 or older.

CDR1 DFQATT and CDR2 SNEGSKA come from the germline V gene (reference sequence). V lost 0 bases, J lost 5 bases, and 5 bases stayed unmatched. The CDR3 totals 15 residues. About this clonotype: Its specificity is not known.

Multiplex touch-down PCR with TRB-A/B primers amplified rearranged V-D-J TRB sequences. TCRdb used MiXCR to reprocess the multiplex PCR reads, holding one entry per CDR3 protein. The sample contains about 2,700 distinct CDR3 sequences, 25% of which appear only once. The template was genomic DNA from peripheral blood, not RNA. Study results and limitations: In each cancer cohort, median generation probability increased across chemotherapy, suggesting thymic output rebounded.

This rearrangement joins TRBV20-1 to TRBJ2-1; 9 nucleotides align to TRBD2. This receptor was obtained from a human donor with a solid tumor. Sequences were obtained from blood. The CDR3 DNA sequence: TGCAGTGCTAGAGATTCCAGCGGGGGGAACAATGAGCAGTTCTTC. Amino acids: CSARDSSGGNNEQFF.